This is a list of T cell receptor beta chains from one sample in a study of cytomegalovirus exposure and HLA in healthy donors. This table comes from immunoSEQ multiplex PCR, and its TCRdb copy is limited to in-frame clones, with some not included. The sample includes fewer than 250,000 clones, 79% of them seen just once. Sequences were obtained from PBMCs. The receptors were gathered from a woman aged 18-29 years in good health and CMV-seronegative. Each CDR3 is given with its conserved first and last residue. The order of the fields is V gene, clone size, J gene, CDR3 protein. Some rows mark clone size as missing; the rest say once, few, many or name a class of expanded clone.

>TRBV6-5|.|TRBJ2-7
CASIREATSYEQYF
>TRBV6-1|.|TRBJ2-1
CASSGGDRGGHEQFF
>TRBV5-6|once|TRBJ1-2
CASSLISRGTNYGYTF
>TRBV5-1|.|TRBJ2-3
CASSLKRTGEGTDTQYF
>TRBV7-3|.|TRBJ1-1
CASSLLGQGTEAFF
>TRBV7-2|few|TRBJ2-1
CAGGQRGDNEQFF
>TRBV7-3|once|TRBJ1-1
CASSLLGSFNTEAFF
>TRBV19|.|TRBJ1-5
CASSPPPVVDQPQHF
>TRBV6-1|.|TRBJ1-6
CASRAGTGFNSPLHF
>TRBV5-4|.|TRBJ2-7
CASSLVGAGEQYF
>TRBV11-1|.|TRBJ1-1
CASSLVGQPNTEAFF
>TRBV7-6|.|TRBJ2-5
CASSFGGAGVQYF
>TRBV5-6|.|TRBJ1-5
CASSDGQGLGTQPQHF
>TRBV7-9|.|TRBJ2-7
CASSRRLAGHYEQYF
>TRBV28|few|TRBJ2-7
CASSSPYPGLAYEQYF
>TRBV7-2|.|TRBJ2-7
CASSLVEDLYEQYF
>TRBV10-3|few|TRBJ2-7
CAISLDRGSYEQYF
>TRBV28|few|TRBJ2-5
CASSLSGTGDQETQYF
>TRBV5-1|.|TRBJ1-4
CASSLAGVREKLFF
>TRBV9|.|TRBJ2-7
CASSVGGQMDEQYF
>TRBV5-1|.|TRBJ2-3
CASSPSGAGTDTQYF
>TRBV7-9|.|TRBJ1-5
CASSLGSNSNQPQHF
>TRBV18|.|TRBJ2-7
CASSSSISYEQYF